This is a list of T cell receptor beta chains from one sample in a study of CD8 T cells in ankylosing spondylitis. TCRdb called the 5' RACE reads again in MiXCR, with one record for every CDR3 protein. This repertoire shows some 250,000 distinct CDR3 sequences, more than 20% found once; its top ten account for around 0.64%. Sequencing was performed on blood, either unsorted or a sorted T cell fraction (not recorded which). The receptor source for this set is a male donor with ankylosing spondylitis or in good health (not recorded which). CDR3s include the opening cysteine and the closing phenylalanine or tryptophan. The D gene is left open where the match is weak. Only part of the rows carry a size: once, few, many, or a class if the clone is expanded.

j_call | clone_size | d_call | v_call | cdr3_aa | cdr3_nt
TRBJ1-3 | NA | NA | TRBV20-1 | CSARDPRGCSGNTIYF | TGCAGTGCTAGAGACCCCCGGGGTTGCTCTGGAAACACCATATATTTT
TRBJ2-7 | many | TRBD2 | TRBV20-1 | CSARDWAGGRQYEQYF | TGCAGTGCTAGAGATTGGGCGGGGGGCCGCCAGTACGAGCAGTACTTC
TRBJ2-3 | NA | TRBD2 | TRBV20-1 | CSASKVAGGREDTQYF | TGCAGTGCTAGTAAGGTCGCGGGGGGGCGTGAAGATACGCAGTATTTT
TRBJ2-7 | many | TRBD2 | TRBV3-1 | CASSQDQRGTGEQYF | TGTGCCAGCAGCCAAGATCAGCGGGGGACGGGCGAGCAGTACTTC
TRBJ1-1 | NA | NA | TRBV20-1 | CSAGDPRDTEAFF | TGCAGTGCTGGGGACCCACGGGACACTGAAGCTTTCTTT
TRBJ2-1 | once | TRBD1 | TRBV5-5 | CASSTGTGLNHEQFF | TGTGCCAGCAGCACCGGGACAGGGCTTAACCATGAGCAGTTCTTC
TRBJ2-2 | NA | NA | TRBV5-4 | CASSSGQRGTGELFF | TGTGCCAGCAGCTCTGGTCAAAGAGGGACCGGGGAGCTGTTTTTT
TRBJ2-5 | NA | TRBD1 | TRBV6-2/TRBV6-3 | CASGTSGQGRWETQYF | TGTGCCAGCGGGACCTCAGGACAGGGCCGATGGGAGACCCAGTACTTC
TRBJ2-5 | few | TRBD1 | TRBV12-3/TRBV12-4 | CASRAQGAHTETQYF | TGTGCCAGCAGAGCTCAGGGGGCGCATACAGAGACCCAGTACTTC
TRBJ2-1 | NA | TRBD1 | TRBV12-3/TRBV12-4 | CASSSRTGGHEQFF | TGTGCCAGCAGTTCCAGGACAGGGGGGCATGAGCAGTTCTTC
TRBJ2-7 | few | NA | TRBV20-1 | CSVKAQGRDEQYF | TGCAGTGTAAAGGCCCAGGGAAGGGACGAGCAGTACTTC